Presented here are 8 T cell receptor beta chains from one specimen sequenced in a study of T cell responses to AZD1222 COVID-19 vaccine. The repertoire was sequenced with immunoSEQ multiplex PCR; TCRdb's copy has only in-frame clones and lacks some. The table has 110,000 to 150,000 clones, roughly nine tenths seen once. This specimen consisted of peripheral blood, obtained on day 0 of AZD1222 vaccination. The receptors come from an adult in good health.

Comments on this clone: A junction boundary mismatches the germline segment, possibly from a read error. The chain is built from TRBV2 and TRBJ2-7, with D possibly being TRBD1 or TRBD2 (5 bases each). In germline, CDR1 is SNHLY, CDR2 FYNNEI. There are 14 residues in the CDR3. CDR3 region: CASKRGETSHEQYF. Written as DNA, the CDR3 is TGTGCCAGCAAGAGGGGCGAGACCTCCCACGAGCAGTACTTC.

This chain joins TRBV29-1 and TRBJ2-7; D might be TRBD2 (5 bases). CDR1 SQVTM and CDR2 ANQGSEA come from the germline V gene. Trimming took off 1 base at V and 2 bases at J, with 9 bases between the two ends. The CDR3 extends over 13 amino acids. In nucleotides, the CDR3 is TGCAGCGTTGAAGGTGCTAGCCCCTACGAGCAGTACTTC. It codes for CSVEGASPYEQYF.

This chain links TRBV25-1 with TRBJ1-5, with D possibly being TRBD1 (5 bases). Germline CDR1 MGHDK, CDR2 SYGVNS. CDR3 length equals 15 residues. Trimming removed 8 bases from V and 6 bases from J, with 20 bases in between. As DNA, the CDR3 is TGTGCCAGCCCTGCCGGTAGGGGACGCTGTCAGCCCCAGCATTTT. Encoded protein: CASPAGRGRCQPQHF.

This chain joins TRBV7-8 and TRBJ1-3; D gene unclear. Between the trimmed V and J ends, which lost 4 bases and 4 bases, there was a span of 5 bases. Germline V CDR1 and CDR2: SGHVS, FQNEAQ. The CDR3 runs to 12 residues. The CDR3 protein is CASSSRGNTIYF. DNA of the CDR3: TGTGCCAGCAGCTCCCGGGGAAACACCATATATTTT.

This clone was detected a few times. The chain uses TRBV5-5 and TRBJ1-6; D gene unclear. The CDR3 runs to 14 residues. Trimming removed 2 bases from V and 7 bases from J, with 10 bases in between. Germline values: CDR1 SGHKS, CDR2 YYEKEE (reference sequence). The CDR3 bases are TGTGCCAGCAGCTTTGATCCGGGCAATTCACCCCTCCACTTT. It codes for CASSFDPGNSPLHF. The full variable domain, completed using reference TRBV5-5 and TRBJ1-6, is DAGVTQSPTHLIKTRGQQVTLRCSPISGHKSVSWYQQVLGQGPQFIFQYYEKEERGRGNFPDRFSARQFPNYSSELNVNALLLGDSALYLCASSFDPGNSPLHFGNGTRLTVT.

This rearrangement joins TRBV28 to TRBJ2-6, with D tentatively TRBD1 or TRBD2 (5 bases each). V was clipped by 1 base and J by 0 bases, with 16 bases between them. From germline, CDR1 is MDHEN and CDR2 SYDVKM. The CDR3 consists of 19 residues. The chain's CDR3 is CASSLYQGRSSSGANVLTF. CDR3 coding DNA: TGTGCCAGCAGTTTATATCAGGGACGGTCAAGCTCTGGGGCCAACGTCCTGACTTTC. Based on the CDR3 plus reference TRBV28 and TRBJ2-6, the full variable domain is DVKVTQSSRYLVKRTGEKVFLECVQDMDHENMFWYRQDPGLGLRLIYFSYDVKMKEKGDIPEGYSVSREKKERFSLILESASTNQTSMYLCASSLYQGRSSSGANVLTFGAGSRLTVL.

This clone was counted only a few times. V is TRBV6-5 and J is TRBJ1-2; 7 nucleotides line up with TRBD1. This CDR3 contains 13 residues. CDR1 and CDR2 (germline): MNHEY, SVGAGI. The ends lost 4 bases at V and 5 bases at J; junction bases unmatched: 4. The CDR3 reads CASSSRTGYGYTF. For the CDR3, the DNA is TGTGCCAGCAGTTCGAGGACAGGTTATGGCTACACCTTC.

DNA of the CDR3: TGTGCCAGCAGCACAGGGACCACAGATACGCAGTATTTT. Translation: CASSTGTTDTQYF. The chain is built from TRBV12-3 or TRBV12-4 and TRBJ2-3; weak D call: TRBD1 (6 bases). The germline V and J ends were trimmed by 6 bases and 2 bases, with 9 bases remaining between them. The CDR3 is made up of 13 amino acids.